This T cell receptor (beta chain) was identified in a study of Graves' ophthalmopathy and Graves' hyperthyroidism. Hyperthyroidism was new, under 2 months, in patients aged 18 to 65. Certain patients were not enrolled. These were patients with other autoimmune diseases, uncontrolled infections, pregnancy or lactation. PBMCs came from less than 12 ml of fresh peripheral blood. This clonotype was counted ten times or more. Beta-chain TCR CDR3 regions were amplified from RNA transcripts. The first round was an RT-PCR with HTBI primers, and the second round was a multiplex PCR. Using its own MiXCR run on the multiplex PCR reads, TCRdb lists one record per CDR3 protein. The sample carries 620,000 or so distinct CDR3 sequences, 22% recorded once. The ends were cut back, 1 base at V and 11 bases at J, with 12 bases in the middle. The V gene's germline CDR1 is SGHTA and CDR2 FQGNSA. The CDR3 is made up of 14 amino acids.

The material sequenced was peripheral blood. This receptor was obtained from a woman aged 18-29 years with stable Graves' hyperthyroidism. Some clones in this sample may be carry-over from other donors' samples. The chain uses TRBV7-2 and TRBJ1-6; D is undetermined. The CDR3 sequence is CASSLDGRRTPLHF. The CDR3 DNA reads TGTGCCAGCAGCTTAGACGGCAGGCGAACACCCCTCCACTTT.